This T cell receptor beta chain was observed in a study of blood T cell repertoires in COVID-19. Study-level background: COVID-19 samples collected from the United States, Italy and Spain covered acute and convalescent phases. PBMCs, B-cell-depleted T cells, or T cells provided the cDNA or gDNA that made up the material.

Cohort 3 donors counted as recovered after two negative PCRs, clearance, or resolved symptoms. The CDR3 extends over 12 amino acids. V was shortened by 2 bases and J by 5 bases, with 6 bases between the two germline ends. Germline V gives CDR1 PRHDT, CDR2 FYEKMQ (reference sequence). Source study methods: Using reference gene primer amplification, nucleated cell counts were estimated. The protocol was immunoSEQ multiplex PCR, while the TCRdb copy is restricted to in-frame clones and leaves out a portion. The V and J calls and clone size come from that table; D and trimming were worked out from the DNA. The sample shows almost 500,000 clones, 80% to 90% of them seen only once.

This TCR derives from a woman aged 55-70 years who had recovered from COVID-19. The sequencing input was PBMCs or T cells enriched from blood (not recorded which). This rearrangement joins TRBV13 to TRBJ1-2; D may be TRBD1 (5 bases). The CDR3 nucleotides read TGTGCCAGCAGCTTAAAGGGGTATGGCTACACCTTC. Translating gives CASSLKGYGYTF.